This T cell receptor (beta chain) was profiled in a study of control samples from healthy donors and cancer patients. CDR1 is SGHTA, CDR2 FQGNSA, per germline. CDR3 size: 15 residues. V gave up 4 bases and J gave up 2 bases; unmatched junction bases: 6. Profiled with immunoSEQ multiplex PCR; TCRdb holds only in-frame clones, not every one. The data show about 410,000 clones, with more than 80% seen just once and over 5.5% held by the top ten. The sequencing sample was made of PBMCs. The chain recombines TRBV7-2 with TRBJ1-2; TRBD1 matches 8 bases. The sequence derives from a man aged 40-55 years with head and neck cancer. The CDR3 region has the DNA TGTGCCAGCAGCTCACAGACAGGGGCAAACTATGGCTACACCTTC. Its translation is CASSSQTGANYGYTF.